This TCR beta chain is drawn from a study of T cell responses to AZD1222 COVID-19 vaccine. Note on this clone: No antigen is known for it. Additional DNA sequences in this sample encode the identical CDR3.

The germline V gene encodes CDR1 SNHLY and CDR2 FYNNEI. The CDR3 has 11 residues. V was trimmed by 4 bases and J by 4 bases, leaving 2 bases between them. The protocol was immunoSEQ multiplex PCR, while the TCRdb copy is restricted to in-frame clones and leaves out a portion. The repertoire holds under 150,000 clones, with about 88% as singletons. Overall study findings and caveats: Spike-spanning, vaccine-associated CD4 TCRs were dominant at 160-218 and 743-854. No day 14 peak samples; only post-peak repertoires were characterized. The study reported that nearly half of spike-specific TCRs target unmutated variant regions. The donor group comprised mostly white British people and more females; the analysis possibly underestimated clonal diversity.

The chain is built from TRBV2 and TRBJ2-1, with D unresolved. The sequence was collected from an adult who received the AZD1222 COVID-19 vaccine. The input for sequencing was peripheral blood, taken 28 days after the second AZD1222 dose. DNA for the CDR3: TGTGCCAGCAGTGGGTACAATGAGCAGTTCTTC. The encoded protein is CASSGYNEQFF.